A selection of T cell receptor beta chains follows, all from one sample in a study of blood T cell repertoires in COVID-19. TCRdb's copy holds only in-frame clones and misses some; the assay was immunoSEQ multiplex PCR. The sample lists around 34,000 clones, roughly four fifths occurring once. The specimen sequenced was peripheral blood. The receptors stem from a man of 80 years or more with active or convalescent COVID-19. The conserved cysteine and the conserved F or W are not part of the CDR3 here. Not all rows give a size; the values are once, few, many and, for expanded clones, a class.

ASSIGVGHGEQF,TRBV19,TRBJ2-1,few
ASRGLAGAGGYEQY,TRBV27,TRBJ2-7,few
ASSPTRGEQF,TRBV11-2,TRBJ2-1,NA
ASSFGPGGSYNEQF,TRBV7-9,TRBJ2-1,NA
ASSPTGDNTDTQY,TRBV19,TRBJ2-3,NA
ASSPQGTGFPHEQY,TRBV11-1,TRBJ2-7,NA
ASSQDRGGRIGREETGELF,TRBV4-2,TRBJ2-2,NA
ASSYSGSSYNEQF,TRBV6-5,TRBJ2-1,NA
ASTFTGVFNQPQH,TRBV6-5,TRBJ1-5,NA
ATRGTGDREQY,TRBV6-6,TRBJ2-7,NA
ASSYQGSTDTQY,TRBV5-1,TRBJ2-3,NA
SVCYTDSYEQY,TRBV29-1,TRBJ2-7,NA
ASSFGTGLYEQY,TRBV7-9,TRBJ2-7,few
ASSVVDRAHEQY,TRBV9,TRBJ2-7,NA
ASSSDSYGYT,TRBV5-4,TRBJ1-2,NA
ASSYLSDPNTGELF,TRBV6-5,TRBJ2-2,NA
ASSSLAGGLDTQY,TRBV27,TRBJ2-3,NA
ASSLDTADTGELF,TRBV11-2,TRBJ2-2,NA
ASSQVGGVDEQF,TRBV14,TRBJ2-1,NA
ASSPGSGVAPGYT,TRBV19,TRBJ1-2,NA
ASSEGTGGTYGYT,TRBV6-1,TRBJ1-2,NA
ASSLAGLANTGELF,TRBV7-2,TRBJ2-2,few
ASSPPSGGHGYT,TRBV19,TRBJ1-2,NA
SARESGTEAF,TRBV29-1,TRBJ1-1,NA
ASSYTGQGVDGYT,TRBV6-5,TRBJ1-2,NA
ATSSRAPRGLMSSYNEQF,TRBV15,TRBJ2-1,once
ASSTRQGVTEAF,TRBV27,TRBJ1-1,NA
ASSGSGTGGIPSGANVLT,TRBV9,TRBJ2-6,NA
ASSERTGRSDIQY,TRBV6-1,TRBJ2-4,NA